This T cell receptor beta chain was profiled in a study of OX40 agonist ivuxolimab in advanced cancers. Study observations and caveats: Average numbers of expanded clones were greater in CD8+ T cells than in CD4+.

Libraries were prepared by immunoSEQ multiplex PCR; TCRdb keeps only in-frame clonotypes and omits some of them. Of some 97,000 clones listed, approximately 90% were seen once; the top ten hold approximately 0.3%. Notes on this clone: The antigen is not known.

A history of autoimmune disease or systemic immunosuppression excluded patients. This specimen was CD4+ or CD8+ T cells sorted from blood, taken in a trial of the OX40 agonist ivuxolimab. This TCR was recovered from an adult with an advanced solid tumor such as melanoma, head and neck, liver or kidney cancer.

The CDR3 protein is CASSPRTGFDEQYF. As DNA, the CDR3 is TGTGCCAGCTCACCCAGGACAGGGTTCGACGAGCAGTACTTC. The chain recombines TRBV18 with TRBJ2-7, with 8 bases fitting TRBD1. The CDR3 consists of 14 residues. J gave up 5 bases and V 3 bases, and 6 bases lay outside the gene matches. The germline V gene encodes CDR1 KGHSH and CDR2 LQKENI.